Below, one T cell receptor (beta chain) is given with its context. As yet, its antigen is unknown. RNA extraction and reverse transcription yielded cDNA as sequencing template. Profiling relied on immunoSEQ multiplex PCR, and the TCRdb table lists in-frame clones only, not all of them. Found here are roughly 100,000 clones, approximately 84% of them singletons; the top ten hold 11%. The data belong to a study of CD8+ T cells in alopecia areata. Study overall: Treatment ran 6 to 18 months, with 6 months of follow-up afterward. Notes on the study in general: Many expanded lesional clones persisted in scalp and blood during tofacitinib. It was lesional scalp, especially alopecia totalis/universalis, that showed higher clonality than normal scalp.

The V end lost 6 bases, the J end lost 5 bases, and 14 bases lay between the germline ends. CDR3 length equals 14 residues. CDR1 is MNHNS, CDR2 SASEGT, per germline. Indicated treatment: oral pan-JAK inhibitor, 5-10 mg twice daily. PBMCs, the starting material, were the source of sorted CD4+ and CD8+ T cells. The receptor was isolated from a human donor with alopecia areata. The chain employs TRBV6-1 and TRBJ1-5; D gene unclear. Source: CD8+ T cells sorted from blood, taken between weeks 30 and 35, from a patient treated with tofacitinib. The CDR3 DNA reads as TGTGCCAGCAGCGTGTATAGGGCCTATCAGCCCCAGCATTTT. Its translation: CASSVYRAYQPQHF.